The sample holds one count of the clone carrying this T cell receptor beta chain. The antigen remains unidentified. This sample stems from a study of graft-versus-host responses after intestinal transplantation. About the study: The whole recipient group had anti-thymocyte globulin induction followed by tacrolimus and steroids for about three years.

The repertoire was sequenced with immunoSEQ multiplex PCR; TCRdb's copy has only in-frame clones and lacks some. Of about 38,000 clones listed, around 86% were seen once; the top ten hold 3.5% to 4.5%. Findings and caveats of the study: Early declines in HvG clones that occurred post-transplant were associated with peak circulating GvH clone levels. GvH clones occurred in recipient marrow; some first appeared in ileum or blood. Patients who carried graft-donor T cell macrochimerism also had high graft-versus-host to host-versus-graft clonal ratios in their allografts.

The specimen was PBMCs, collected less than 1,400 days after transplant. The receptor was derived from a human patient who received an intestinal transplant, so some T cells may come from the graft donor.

The chain's CDR3 is CASSVEGGSANVLTF. The CDR3 DNA reads TGTGCCAGCAGCGTAGAGGGGGGATCGGCCAACGTCCTGACTTTC. This chain joins TRBV9 and TRBJ2-6, with D perhaps assigned TRBD1 or TRBD2 (6 bases each). The CDR3 has 15 amino acids. Trimming cost V 0 bases and J 6 bases, with 10 bases left between them. The V gene's germline CDR1 is SGDLS and CDR2 YYNGEE. Based on the CDR3 plus reference TRBV9 and TRBJ2-6, the full variable domain is DSGVTQTPKHLITATGQRVTLRCSPRSGDLSVYWYQQSLDQGLQFLIQYYNGEERAKGNILERFSAQQFPDLHSELNLSSLELGDSALYFCASSVEGGSANVLTFGAGSRLTVL.